The rows below give T cell receptor beta chains drawn from one sample of a study of cytotoxic CD8 clonotypes in ibrutinib-treated CLL. Clones were read by immunoSEQ multiplex PCR, and TCRdb kept only the in-frame ones, dropping some. Of approximately 300,000 clones listed, roughly 80% are singletons. The sequences come from PBMCs, collected before ibrutinib treatment. Source of these receptors: a human donor with chronic lymphocytic leukemia. Both conserved end residues are part of each CDR3. Fields, in order: CDR3 length, clone size, J gene, V gene, D gene, CDR3 protein, CDR3 DNA. D genes are given only for firm matches. Where a row states a size, it is once, few, many or the class of an expanded clone; other rows omit it.

cdr3_length: 19; clone_size: once; j_call: TRBJ1-2; v_call: TRBV4-3; d_call: TRBD1; cdr3_aa: CASSHYPPGQVSPSGGYTF; cdr3_nt: TGCGCCAGCAGCCATTATCCACCGGGACAGGTCTCCCCTTCTGGGGGCTACACCTTC
cdr3_length: 15; clone_size: NA; j_call: TRBJ2-7; v_call: TRBV5-1; d_call: NA; cdr3_aa: CASSPEVGRGYEQYF; cdr3_nt: TGCGCCAGCAGCCCGGAGGTGGGTAGAGGCTACGAGCAGTACTTC
cdr3_length: 15; clone_size: NA; j_call: TRBJ2-7; v_call: TRBV5-1; d_call: TRBD2; cdr3_aa: CASSPGTSGNYEQYF; cdr3_nt: TGCGCCAGCAGCCCTGGGACTAGCGGGAACTACGAGCAGTACTTC
cdr3_length: 15; clone_size: NA; j_call: TRBJ2-7; v_call: TRBV19; d_call: TRBD1; cdr3_aa: CASSSPGTGPYEQYF; cdr3_nt: TGTGCCAGTAGTTCGCCCGGGACAGGACCTTACGAGCAGTACTTC
cdr3_length: 10; clone_size: once; j_call: TRBJ2-7; v_call: TRBV10-1; d_call: NA; cdr3_aa: CASRPYEQYF; cdr3_nt: TGCGCCAGCAGACCTTACGAGCAGTACTTC
cdr3_length: 16; clone_size: NA; j_call: TRBJ2-2; v_call: TRBV5-4; d_call: TRBD2; cdr3_aa: CASSRGLAANTGELFF; cdr3_nt: TGTGCCAGCAGCCGGGGACTAGCGGCGAACACCGGGGAGCTGTTTTTT
cdr3_length: 13; clone_size: NA; j_call: TRBJ1-3; v_call: TRBV7-2; d_call: NA; cdr3_aa: CASSPVSGNTIYF; cdr3_nt: TGTGCCAGCAGCCCAGTATCTGGAAACACCATATATTTT
cdr3_length: 14; clone_size: NA; j_call: TRBJ1-2; v_call: TRBV30; d_call: NA; cdr3_aa: CAWRTRVPNYGYTF; cdr3_nt: TGTGCCTGGAGAACTAGGGTGCCTAACTATGGCTACACCTTC
cdr3_length: 18; clone_size: NA; j_call: TRBJ2-4; v_call: TRBV9; d_call: NA; cdr3_aa: CASSVGGNRVALKNIQYF; cdr3_nt: TGTGCCAGCAGCGTCGGAGGGAACAGGGTAGCCCTCAAAAACATTCAGTACTTC
cdr3_length: 14; clone_size: few; j_call: TRBJ2-7; v_call: TRBV11-2; d_call: TRBD2; cdr3_aa: CASTTAGGLYEQYF; cdr3_nt: TGTGCCAGCACTACAGCGGGAGGCCTCTACGAGCAGTACTTC
cdr3_length: 16; clone_size: NA; j_call: TRBJ1-2; v_call: TRBV18; d_call: NA; cdr3_aa: CASSPLTGTGIDGYTF; cdr3_nt: TGTGCCAGCTCACCACTAACCGGAACCGGGATCGATGGCTACACCTTC